The T cell receptor beta chain under discussion was sequenced for a study of blood T cell repertoires in COVID-19. Study overall: PBMCs, B-cell-depleted T cells, or T cells were the source of the cDNA or gDNA that made up the material.

Data came from immunoSEQ multiplex PCR; TCRdb stores just in-frame clones and leaves some out. Of roughly 52,000 clones listed, about four fifths are singletons. Followed longitudinally, the Seattle patients had been enrolled during active infection. The sample consisted of peripheral blood. This receptor was obtained from a man older than 75 with COVID-19, enrolled during active disease.

CDR3 amino acids: CASSTLRDDEQFF. For the CDR3, the DNA is TGTGCCAGTAGTACTTTGAGGGATGATGAGCAGTTCTTC. The chain recombines TRBV19 with TRBJ2-1; possible D gene TRBD2, 5 bases. The CDR3 covers 13 residues. Germline CDR1 and CDR2: LNHDA and SQIVND (reference sequence). The V gene lost 4 bases and the J gene lost 8 bases, with 12 bases spanning the gap.